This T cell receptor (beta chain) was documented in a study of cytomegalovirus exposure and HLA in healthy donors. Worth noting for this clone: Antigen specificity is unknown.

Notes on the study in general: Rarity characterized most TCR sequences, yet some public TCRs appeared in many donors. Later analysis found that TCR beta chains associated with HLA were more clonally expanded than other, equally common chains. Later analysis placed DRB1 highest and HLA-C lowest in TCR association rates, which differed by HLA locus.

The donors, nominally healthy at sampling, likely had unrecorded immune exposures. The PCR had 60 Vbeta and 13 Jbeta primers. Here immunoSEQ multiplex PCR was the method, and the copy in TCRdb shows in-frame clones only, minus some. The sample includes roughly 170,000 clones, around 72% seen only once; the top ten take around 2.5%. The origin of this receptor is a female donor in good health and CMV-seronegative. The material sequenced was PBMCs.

CDR3 in amino acids: CASSLEFPGEAGYTF. The CDR3 nucleotides are TGTGCCAGCAGCTTAGAATTCCCAGGGGAAGCTGGCTACACCTTC. The chain combines TRBV11-2 with TRBJ1-2, with TRBD1 as a possible D gene (6 bases). Germline assignment: CDR1 SGHAT and CDR2 FQNNGV. Trimming shortened V by 0 bases and J by 7 bases, and 15 bases separated the two germline ends. The CDR3 totals 15 residues. The full variable domain, completed using reference TRBV11-2 and TRBJ1-2, is EAGVAQSPRYKIIEKRQSVAFWCNPISGHATLYWYQQILGQGPKLLIQFQNNGVVDDSQLPKDRFSAERLKGVDSTLKIQPAKLEDSAVYLCASSLEFPGEAGYTFGSGTRLTVV.